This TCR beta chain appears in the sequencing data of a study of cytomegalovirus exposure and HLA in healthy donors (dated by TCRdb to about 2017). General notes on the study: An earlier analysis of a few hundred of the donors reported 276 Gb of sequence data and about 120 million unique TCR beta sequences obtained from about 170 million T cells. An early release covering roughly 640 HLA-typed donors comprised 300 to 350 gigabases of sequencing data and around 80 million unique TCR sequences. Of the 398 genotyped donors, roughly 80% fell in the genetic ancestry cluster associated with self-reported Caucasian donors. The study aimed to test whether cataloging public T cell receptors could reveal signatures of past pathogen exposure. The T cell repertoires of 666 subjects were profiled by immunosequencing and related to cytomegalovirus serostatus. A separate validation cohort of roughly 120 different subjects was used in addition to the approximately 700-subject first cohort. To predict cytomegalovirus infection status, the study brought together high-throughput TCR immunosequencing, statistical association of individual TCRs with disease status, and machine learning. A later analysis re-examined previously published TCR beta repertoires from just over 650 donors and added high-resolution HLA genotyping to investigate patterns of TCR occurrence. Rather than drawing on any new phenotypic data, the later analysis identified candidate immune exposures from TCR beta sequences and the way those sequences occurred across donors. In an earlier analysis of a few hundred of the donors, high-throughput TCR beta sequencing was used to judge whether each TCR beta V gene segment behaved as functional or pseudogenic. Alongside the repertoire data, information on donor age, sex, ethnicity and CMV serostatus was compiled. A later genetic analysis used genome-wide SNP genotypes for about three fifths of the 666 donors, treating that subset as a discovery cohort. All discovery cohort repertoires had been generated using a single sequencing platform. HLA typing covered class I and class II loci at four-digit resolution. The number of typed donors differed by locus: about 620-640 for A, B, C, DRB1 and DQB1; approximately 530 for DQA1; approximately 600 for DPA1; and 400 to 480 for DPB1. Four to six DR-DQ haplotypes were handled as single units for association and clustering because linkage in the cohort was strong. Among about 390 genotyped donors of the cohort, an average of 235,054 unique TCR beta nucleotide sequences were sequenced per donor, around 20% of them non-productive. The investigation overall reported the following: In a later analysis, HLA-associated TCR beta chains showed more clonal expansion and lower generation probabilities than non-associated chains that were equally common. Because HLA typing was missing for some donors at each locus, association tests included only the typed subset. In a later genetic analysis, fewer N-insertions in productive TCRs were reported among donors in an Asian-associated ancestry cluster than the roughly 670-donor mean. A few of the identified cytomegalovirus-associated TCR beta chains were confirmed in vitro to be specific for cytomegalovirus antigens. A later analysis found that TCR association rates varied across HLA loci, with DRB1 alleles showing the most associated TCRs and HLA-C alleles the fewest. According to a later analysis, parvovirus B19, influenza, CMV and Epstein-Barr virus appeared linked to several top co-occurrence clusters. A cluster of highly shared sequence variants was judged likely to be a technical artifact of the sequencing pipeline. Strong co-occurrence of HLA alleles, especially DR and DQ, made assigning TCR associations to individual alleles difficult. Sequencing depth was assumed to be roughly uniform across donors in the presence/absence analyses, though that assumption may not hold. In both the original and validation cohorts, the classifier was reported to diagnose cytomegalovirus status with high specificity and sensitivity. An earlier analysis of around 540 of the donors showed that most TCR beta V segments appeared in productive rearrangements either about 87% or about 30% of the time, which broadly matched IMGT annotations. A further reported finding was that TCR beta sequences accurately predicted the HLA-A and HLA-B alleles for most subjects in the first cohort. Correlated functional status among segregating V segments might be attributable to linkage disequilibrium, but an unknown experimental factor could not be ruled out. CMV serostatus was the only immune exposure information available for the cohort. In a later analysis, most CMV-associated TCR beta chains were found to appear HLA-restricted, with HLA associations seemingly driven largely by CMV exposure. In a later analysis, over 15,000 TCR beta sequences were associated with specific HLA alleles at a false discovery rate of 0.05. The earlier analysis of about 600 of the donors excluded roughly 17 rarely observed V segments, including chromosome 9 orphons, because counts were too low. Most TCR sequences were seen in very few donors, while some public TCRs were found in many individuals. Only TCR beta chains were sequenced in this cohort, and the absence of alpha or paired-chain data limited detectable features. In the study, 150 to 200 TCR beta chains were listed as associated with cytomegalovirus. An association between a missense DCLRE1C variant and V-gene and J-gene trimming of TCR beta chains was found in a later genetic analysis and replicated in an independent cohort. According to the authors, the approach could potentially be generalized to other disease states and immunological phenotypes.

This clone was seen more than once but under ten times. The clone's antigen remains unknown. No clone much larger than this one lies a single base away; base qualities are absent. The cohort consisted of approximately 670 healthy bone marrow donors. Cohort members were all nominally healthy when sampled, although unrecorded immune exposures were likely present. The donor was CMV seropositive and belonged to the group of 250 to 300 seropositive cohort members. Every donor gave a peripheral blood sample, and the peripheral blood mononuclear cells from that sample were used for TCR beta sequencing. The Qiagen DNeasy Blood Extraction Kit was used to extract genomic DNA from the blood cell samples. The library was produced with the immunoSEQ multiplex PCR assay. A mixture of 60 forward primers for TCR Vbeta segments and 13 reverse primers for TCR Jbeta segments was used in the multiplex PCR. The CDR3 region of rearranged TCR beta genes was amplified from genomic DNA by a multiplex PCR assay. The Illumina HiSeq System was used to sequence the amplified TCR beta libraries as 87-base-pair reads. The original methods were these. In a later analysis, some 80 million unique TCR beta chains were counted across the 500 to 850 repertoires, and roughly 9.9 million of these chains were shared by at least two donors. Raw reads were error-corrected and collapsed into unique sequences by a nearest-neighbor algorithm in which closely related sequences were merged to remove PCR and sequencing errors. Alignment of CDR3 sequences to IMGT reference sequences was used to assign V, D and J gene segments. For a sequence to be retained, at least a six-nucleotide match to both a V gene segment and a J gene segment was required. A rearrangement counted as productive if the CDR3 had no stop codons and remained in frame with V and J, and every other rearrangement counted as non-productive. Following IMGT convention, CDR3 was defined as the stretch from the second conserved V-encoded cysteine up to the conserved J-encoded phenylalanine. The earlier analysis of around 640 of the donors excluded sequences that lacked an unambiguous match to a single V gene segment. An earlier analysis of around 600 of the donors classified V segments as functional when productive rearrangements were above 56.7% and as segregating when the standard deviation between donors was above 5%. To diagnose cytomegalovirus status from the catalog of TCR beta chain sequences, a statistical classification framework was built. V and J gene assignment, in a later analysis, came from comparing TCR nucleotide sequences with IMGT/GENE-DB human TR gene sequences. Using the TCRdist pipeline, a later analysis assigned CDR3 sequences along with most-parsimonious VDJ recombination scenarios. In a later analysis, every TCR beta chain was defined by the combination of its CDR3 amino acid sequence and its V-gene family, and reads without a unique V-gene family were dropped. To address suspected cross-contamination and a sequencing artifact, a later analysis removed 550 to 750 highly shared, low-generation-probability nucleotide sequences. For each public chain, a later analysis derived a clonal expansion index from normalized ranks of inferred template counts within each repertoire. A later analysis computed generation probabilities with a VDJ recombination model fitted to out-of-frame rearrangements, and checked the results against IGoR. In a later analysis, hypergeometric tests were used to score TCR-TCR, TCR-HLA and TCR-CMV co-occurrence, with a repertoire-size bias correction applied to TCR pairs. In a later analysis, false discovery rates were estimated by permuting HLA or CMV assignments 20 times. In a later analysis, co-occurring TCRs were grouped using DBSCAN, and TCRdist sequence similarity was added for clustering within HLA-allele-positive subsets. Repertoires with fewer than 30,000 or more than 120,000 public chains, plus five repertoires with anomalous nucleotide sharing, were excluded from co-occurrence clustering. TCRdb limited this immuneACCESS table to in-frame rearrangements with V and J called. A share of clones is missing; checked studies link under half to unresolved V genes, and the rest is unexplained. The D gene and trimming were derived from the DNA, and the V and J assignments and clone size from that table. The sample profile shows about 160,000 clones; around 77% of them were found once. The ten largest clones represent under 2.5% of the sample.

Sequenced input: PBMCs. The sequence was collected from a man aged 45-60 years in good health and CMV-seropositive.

The CDR3 loop reads CASSLGGQNTGELFF. The DNA reads as follows: TGTGCCAGCAGCTTAGGAGGTCAGAACACCGGGGAGCTGTTTTTT. The V and J genes are TRBV11-3 and TRBJ2-2; the D gene assignment is ambiguous. The CDR3 covers 15 residues, taking in both the cysteine and the phenylalanine. The entry retains the CDR3 DNA only, 45 bases that are in frame from base 1. The germline V gene specifies SGHNT as CDR1 and YENEEA as CDR2. At the junction V is shortened by 1 base and J by 1 base, with 7 bases in between.